Detailed here is one TCR beta chain. This entry comes from a study of identical twins. TCRdb re-derived calls from the 5' RACE reads in MiXCR, one entry per CDR3 protein. The data hold around 280,000 distinct CDR3 sequences, with under 9% observed a single time. This CDR3 comprises 14 residues. V was clipped by 8 bases and J by 5 bases, with 18 bases between them. The germline CDR1 and CDR2 sequences are MNHNY and SVGAGI (reference sequence). This sample was shared with a second study, whose subject was yellow fever vaccine responses in identical twins.

The clonotype was recovered from a woman aged 18-29 years in good health. Material for sequencing was memory (CD45RO+) T cells sorted from blood. The J gene is TRBJ1-1, the V gene TRBV6-6; maybe TRBD1 (6 bases). This CDR3 is CASRGGQSPTEAFF. Here the CDR3 DNA reads TGTGCCAGCCGGGGGGGCCAGTCACCGACTGAAGCTTTCTTT.